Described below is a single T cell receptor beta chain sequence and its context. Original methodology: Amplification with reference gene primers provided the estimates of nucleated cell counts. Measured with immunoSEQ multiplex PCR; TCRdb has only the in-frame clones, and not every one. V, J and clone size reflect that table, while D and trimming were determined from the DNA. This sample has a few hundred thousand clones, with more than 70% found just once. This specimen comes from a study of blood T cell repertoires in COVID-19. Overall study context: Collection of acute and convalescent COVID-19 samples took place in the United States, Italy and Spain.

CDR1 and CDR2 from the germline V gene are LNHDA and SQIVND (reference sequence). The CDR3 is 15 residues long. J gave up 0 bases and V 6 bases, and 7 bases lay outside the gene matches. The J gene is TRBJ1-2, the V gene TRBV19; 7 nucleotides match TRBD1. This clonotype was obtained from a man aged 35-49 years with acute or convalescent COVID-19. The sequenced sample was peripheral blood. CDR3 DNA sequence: TGTGCCAGTAGACAGGGGCGATCTCCTAACTATGGCTACACCTTC. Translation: CASRQGRSPNYGYTF.